The table lists the clone carrying this T cell receptor (beta chain) with a few counts. This specimen belongs to a study of blood T cell repertoires in COVID-19. Assay used: immunoSEQ multiplex PCR; TCRdb lists only in-frame clones, some missing. This table has about 330,000 clones, 80% to 95% appearing once. Germline trimming cut 2 bases from V and 8 bases from J; bases unmatched to any gene: 2. The germline V gene encodes CDR1 MDHEN and CDR2 SYDVKM. CDR3 length: 14 amino acids. The sequence was obtained from a woman aged 25 to 39 who had recovered from COVID-19. The source material was PBMCs or T cells enriched from blood (not recorded which). This chain uses TRBV28 with TRBJ1-6, with 8 positions matching TRBD1. The CDR3 is CASSLGTGDSPLHF. The DNA for the CDR3 is TGTGCCAGCAGTTTAGGGACAGGAGATTCACCCCTCCACTTT.